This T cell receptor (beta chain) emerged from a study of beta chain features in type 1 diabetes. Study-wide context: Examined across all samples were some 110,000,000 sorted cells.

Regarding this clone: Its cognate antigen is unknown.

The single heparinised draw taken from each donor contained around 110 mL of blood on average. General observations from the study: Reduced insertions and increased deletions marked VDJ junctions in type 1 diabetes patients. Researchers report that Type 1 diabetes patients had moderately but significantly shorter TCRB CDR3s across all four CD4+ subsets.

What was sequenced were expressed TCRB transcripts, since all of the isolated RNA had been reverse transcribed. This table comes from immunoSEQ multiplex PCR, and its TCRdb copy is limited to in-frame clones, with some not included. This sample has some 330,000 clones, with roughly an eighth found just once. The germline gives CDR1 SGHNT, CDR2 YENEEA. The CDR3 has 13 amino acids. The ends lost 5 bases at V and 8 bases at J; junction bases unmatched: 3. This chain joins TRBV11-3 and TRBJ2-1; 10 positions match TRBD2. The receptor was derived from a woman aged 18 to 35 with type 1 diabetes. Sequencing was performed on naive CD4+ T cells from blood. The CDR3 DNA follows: TGTGCCAGCAGCCCAGCGGGAGGGGATGAGCAGTTCTTC. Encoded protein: CASSPAGGDEQFF.